This T cell receptor (beta chain) was captured in a study of vaccination effects on CD4 cells after COVID-19. Only in-frame clones appear in the TCRdb table, and some are missing; sequencing was by immunoSEQ multiplex PCR. Here the sample spans around 53,000 clones, around 82% being singletons. Overall study findings and caveats: Late post-vaccination samples showed marked contraction of infection- and vaccine-induced clones. Few convalescent patients and no early post-infection timepoints were included in the study.

For this clone: The antigen is unknown.

Expansion with viral peptide pools was applied to antigen-specific CD4+ T cells by the ViraFEST assay prior to sequencing. Scientists isolated CD4+ T cells after a roughly nine-day culture period ended. PCR confirmed that the person was infected with SARS-CoV-2 between March and December 2020. Cultivation was performed at roughly 2 million PBMC per well with approximately 9 IU/ml IL-2 and around 10 ug/ml peptides added. Trimming cost V 4 bases and J 5 bases; bases outside gene matches: 12. Germline loops: CDR1 SGDLS, CDR2 YYNGEE. The CDR3 spans 16 residues. The chain is built from TRBV9 and TRBJ2-5, with TRBD2 identical over 9 bases. The starting material was CD4+ T cells from PBMCs cultured with HIV peptides, obtained before COVID-19 vaccination. As for subset: HIV-1 Nef peptide pool negative control/reference culture. The TCR originated in a human donor who had a prior SARS-CoV-2 infection. CDR3 in amino acids: CASSLSAGGQGETQYF. The CDR3 nucleotides are TGTGCCAGCAGCCTTAGTGCGGGGGGGCAGGGGGAGACCCAGTACTTC.